The present T cell receptor (beta chain) was sequenced within a study of T cell repertoires in cytomegalovirus infection. At the level of the study: Matching HLA type and CMV infection were both indicated by public TCR beta signatures. Overall study findings and caveats: Clonotypes of TCR beta that were HLA-C-restricted and CMV-specific dominated the ex vivo response.

TCRdb reprocessed the reads via MiXCR and lists one record per CDR3 protein. Here the sample spans 550,000 to 850,000 distinct CDR3 sequences, around 32% being singletons. About this clonotype itself: Its target is unknown.

Per the germline V gene, CDR1 is SQVTM and CDR2 is ANQGSEA. CDR3 length equals 13 residues. With 3 bases removed from V and 4 bases from J, the gap between germline ends came to 9 bases. The clonotype originates from a human donor in good health (CMV status not recorded). Some clones in this sample may be carry-over from other donors' samples. The specimen comprised cultured PBMCs, sampled from culture after CMV antigen stimulation. The chain links TRBV29-1 to TRBJ2-2, with a weak D call TRBD2 (5 bases). CDR3 nucleotides: TGCAGCGTTGACCGGGGTGGCACCGGGGAGCTGTTTTTT. Translated, it gives CSVDRGGTGELFF.